This entry describes one T cell receptor (beta chain). This sample is part of a study of blood T cell repertoires in COVID-19. Across the whole study: COVID-19 samples collected from the United States, Italy and Spain covered acute and convalescent phases.

Authors' methods: Counts of nucleated cells, estimated from reference gene primer amplification, were obtained. Here immunoSEQ multiplex PCR was the method, and the copy in TCRdb shows in-frame clones only, minus some. V and J calls and clone size follow that table, whereas D and trimming were derived from the DNA. The sample includes about 310,000 clones, 85% of them seen just once. Participant ages covered about 18 to 100 years across 24 US areas. Each participant's cohort was designated according to participant-reported clinical history. This CDR3 region has 15 residues. V trimming: 6 bases; J trimming: 4 bases; junction bases outside the gene matches: 10. Germline loops: CDR1 MNHEY, CDR2 SVGAGI.

The sequenced material came from PBMCs or T cells enriched from blood (not recorded which). This receptor was taken from a woman aged 30 to 39 who had been exposed to COVID-19. This chain connects TRBV6-5 to TRBJ1-1; 8 nucleotides match TRBD1. The CDR3 loop reads CASSLGRTGTTEAFF. The DNA for the CDR3 is TGTGCCAGCAGCCTAGGACGGACAGGGACCACTGAAGCTTTCTTT.